The TCR beta chain under discussion was sequenced for a study of T-cell reconstitution after alpha-beta-depleted transplantation in children. Notes on the study in general: It was newly produced T cells that mostly accounted for T-cell counts and diversity one year after transplant. Reportedly, roughly two months post-transplant, alpha-beta T cells arose from several hundred expanded graft clones.

In the case of this clonotype: Its specificity is not known.

With 3 bases removed from V and 6 bases from J, the gap between germline ends came to 17 bases. This CDR3 has 14 residues. Germline V CDR1 and CDR2: DFQATT, SNEGSKA (reference sequence). The TCRbeta library incorporated unique molecular identifiers. Each CDR3 protein is one row after TCRdb ran MiXCR on the PCR reads. The sample lists 580,000 or so distinct CDR3 sequences, 23% seen once, with 11% to 15% in the top ten. The sequencing here drew on PBMCs, mostly from graft donor cells, taken 360 days after TCRalphabeta/CD19-depleted stem cell transplant. This TCR was sampled from a boy younger than two who had a stem cell transplant for acute myeloid leukemia, so the T cells may come from the graft donor. The chain combines TRBV20-1 with TRBJ1-1; D not certain. CDR3 residues: CSASPLLLESEAFF. The CDR3 nucleotides are TGCAGTGCTAGTCCTCTCTTACTCGAGTCTGAAGCTTTCTTT.